Reported below is one T cell receptor beta chain. Assay: immunoSEQ multiplex PCR; the TCRdb copy retains only in-frame clones and omits some. The sample has about 150,000 clones; 70% to 90% are singletons. This entry is derived from a study of blood T cell repertoires in COVID-19. V was cut by 5 bases and J by 1 base, with 9 bases left in between. The germline CDR1 and CDR2 sequences are LNHDA and SQIVND (reference sequence). The CDR3 sequence is 13 residues long. This clonotype was obtained from a woman between 65 and 79 years old with acute or convalescent COVID-19. This sequence joins TRBV19 and TRBJ2-7; D perhaps matches TRBD2 (5 bases). Sequencing used peripheral blood. The CDR3 DNA sequence: TGTGCCAGTAGTCCTAGGGAGTCCTACGAGCAGTACTTC. It codes for CASSPRESYEQYF.